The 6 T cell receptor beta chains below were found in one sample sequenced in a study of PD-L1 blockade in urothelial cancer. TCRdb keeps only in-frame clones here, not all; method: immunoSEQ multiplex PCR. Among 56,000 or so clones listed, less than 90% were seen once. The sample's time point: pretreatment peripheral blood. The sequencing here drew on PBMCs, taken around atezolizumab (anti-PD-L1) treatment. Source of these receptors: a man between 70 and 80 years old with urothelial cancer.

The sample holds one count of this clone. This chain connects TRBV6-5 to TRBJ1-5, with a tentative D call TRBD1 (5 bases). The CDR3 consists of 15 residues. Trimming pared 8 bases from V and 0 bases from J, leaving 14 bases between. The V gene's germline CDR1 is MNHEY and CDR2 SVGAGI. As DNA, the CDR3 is TGTGCCAGCGGGGGGGGGAAGGGTAGCAATCAGCCCCAGCATTTT. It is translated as CASGGGKGSNQPQHF.

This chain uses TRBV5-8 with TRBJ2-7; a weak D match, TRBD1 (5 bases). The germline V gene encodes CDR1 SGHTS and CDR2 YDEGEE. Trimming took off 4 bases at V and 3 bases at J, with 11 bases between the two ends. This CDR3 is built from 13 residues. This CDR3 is CASSQQVFYEQYF. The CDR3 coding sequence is TGTGCCAGCAGCCAACAGGTTTTCTACGAGCAGTACTTC.

The CDR3 is CASRVTGEGSEAFF. The CDR3 DNA reads TGTGCCAGCAGGGTGACAGGCGAGGGTTCTGAAGCTTTCTTT. The rearrangement uses TRBV6-6 and TRBJ1-1; tentatively, D is TRBD1 (6 bases). The CDR3 runs 14 residues. V was pared by 6 bases and J by 6 bases, with 17 bases between. The germline gives CDR1 MNHNY, CDR2 SVGAGI (reference sequence).

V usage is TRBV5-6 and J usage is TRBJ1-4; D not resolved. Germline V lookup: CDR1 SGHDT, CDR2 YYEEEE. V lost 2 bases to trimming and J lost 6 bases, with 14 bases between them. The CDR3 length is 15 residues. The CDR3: CASSLISPKDEKLFF. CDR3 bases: TGTGCCAGCAGCTTAATTAGCCCAAAGGATGAAAAACTGTTTTTT.

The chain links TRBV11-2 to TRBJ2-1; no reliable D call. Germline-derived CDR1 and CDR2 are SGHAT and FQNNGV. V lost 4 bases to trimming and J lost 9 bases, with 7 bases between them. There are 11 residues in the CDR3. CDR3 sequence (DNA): TGTGCCAGCAGCTCCGGTACTGAGCAGTTCTTC. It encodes CASSSGTEQFF.

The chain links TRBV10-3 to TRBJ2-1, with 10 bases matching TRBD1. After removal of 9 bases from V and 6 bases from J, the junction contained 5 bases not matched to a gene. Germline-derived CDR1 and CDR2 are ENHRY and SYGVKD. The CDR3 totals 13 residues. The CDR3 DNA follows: TGTGCCATTAGGACAGGGGGGGCCAATGAGCAGTTCTTC. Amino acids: CAIRTGGANEQFF.